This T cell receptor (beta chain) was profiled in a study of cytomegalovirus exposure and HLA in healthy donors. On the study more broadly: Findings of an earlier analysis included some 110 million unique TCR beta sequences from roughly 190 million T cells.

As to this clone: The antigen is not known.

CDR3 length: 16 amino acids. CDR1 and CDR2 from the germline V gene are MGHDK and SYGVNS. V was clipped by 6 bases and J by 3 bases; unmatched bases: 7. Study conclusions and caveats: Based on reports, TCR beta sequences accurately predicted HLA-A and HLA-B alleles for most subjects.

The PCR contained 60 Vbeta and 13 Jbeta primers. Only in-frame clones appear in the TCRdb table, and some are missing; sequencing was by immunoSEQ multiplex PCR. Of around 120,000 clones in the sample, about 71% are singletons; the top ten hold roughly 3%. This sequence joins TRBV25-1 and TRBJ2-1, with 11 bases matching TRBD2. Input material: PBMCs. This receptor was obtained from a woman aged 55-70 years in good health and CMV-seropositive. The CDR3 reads CASRSGLAGVYNEQFF. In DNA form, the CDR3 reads TGTGCCAGCAGGAGCGGACTAGCGGGTGTCTACAATGAGCAGTTCTTC.